Sequencing of this T cell receptor (beta chain) was carried out in a study of blood T cells in healthy people across ages. Whole-study results and caveats: The long-lived group displayed more naive CD4+ cells, plus higher diversity, than the aged donors did. Per million T cells, TCR beta diversity dropped roughly linearly as age increased. Possibly confounding the expanded clonotype changes was the fact that donor CMV status was unknown.

Next came a second PCR, run for about 7 to 12 cycles, which used a sample-barcoded 5' primer along with a J-beta primer mix. TCRdb reprocessed the 5' RACE reads with MiXCR, giving one entry per CDR3 protein. The table has fewer than 1.5 million distinct CDR3 sequences, approximately 40% seen once. Looked up from germline, CDR1 is MNHNS and CDR2 is SASEGT. The V and J ends lost 3 bases and 3 bases, in that order; junction bases with no gene match: 8. CDR3 length: 16 amino acids. About this clonotype itself: Its antigen is unknown.

Total RNA extraction produced at least 5.5 micrograms (per sample) for the study. Sequenced input: blood. The TCR comes from a woman younger than 35 in good health. V and J are TRBV6-1 and TRBJ1-5, with 7 bases aligning to TRBD1. CDR3 in DNA: TGTGCCAGCAGTGATCCGACAGGGCTCCCCAATCAGCCCCAGCATTTT. Residues: CASSDPTGLPNQPQHF.